The clone carrying this T cell receptor (beta chain) was counted many times. The data derive from a study of T cells in Graves' hyperthyroidism and ophthalmopathy. It was RNA transcripts that yielded the amplified TCR beta CDR3 regions. A first-round RT-PCR of the TCR CDR3 used the HTBI primer set. TCRdb reprocessed the multiplex PCR reads via MiXCR and lists one record per CDR3 protein. The profile shows 500,000 or so distinct CDR3 sequences, about 15% of them singletons. V lost 2 bases and J lost 4, with 14 bases in between. Germline-derived CDR1 and CDR2 are SGHVS and FNYEAQ. The CDR3 sequence is 16 residues long.

The clonotype comes from a woman in her 30s with Graves' ophthalmopathy. The sequenced sample was blood. The chain joins TRBV7-6 to TRBJ2-2; no firm D call. CDR3 amino acids: CASSLQGLSSTGELFF. CDR3 nucleotides: TGTGCCAGCAGCTTACAAGGGCTCAGTTCCACCGGGGAGCTGTTTTTT.